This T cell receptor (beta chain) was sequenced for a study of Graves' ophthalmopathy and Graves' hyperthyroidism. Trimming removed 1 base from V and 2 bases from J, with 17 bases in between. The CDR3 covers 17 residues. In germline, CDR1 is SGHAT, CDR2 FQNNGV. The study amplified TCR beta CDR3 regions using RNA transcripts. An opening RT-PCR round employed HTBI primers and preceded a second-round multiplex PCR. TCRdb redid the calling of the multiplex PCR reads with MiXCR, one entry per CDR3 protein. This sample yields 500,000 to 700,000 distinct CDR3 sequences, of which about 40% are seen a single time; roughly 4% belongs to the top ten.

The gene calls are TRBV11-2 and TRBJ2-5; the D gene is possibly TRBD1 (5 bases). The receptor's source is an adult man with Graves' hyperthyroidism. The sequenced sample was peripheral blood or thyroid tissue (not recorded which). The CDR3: CASSLGARAGLQETQYF. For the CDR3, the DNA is TGTGCCAGCAGCTTAGGGGCCCGCGCAGGGCTACAAGAGACCCAGTACTTC.